This TCR beta chain was observed in a study of blood T cell repertoires in COVID-19 (TCRdb year 2020). About the full investigation: Samples from collaborators originated in the United States, Italy and Spain and spanned both the acute and convalescent phases of COVID-19. The material from the prospective study consisted of cDNA or gDNA derived from T cells, B-cell-depleted T cells, or PBMCs. Deeply sampled blood TCRbeta repertoires from subjects exposed to, actively infected with, or recovered from COVID-19 were included in the dataset. The repertoires were made available in a free public database intended to serve as a resource for research on the immune response to SARS-CoV-2. The samples were drawn from two sources: the first 160 participants of the ongoing ImmuneRACE study, and 1,200 or so subjects contributed by 6 global collaborators. The sample metadata nearly always contained a de-identified subject ID, COVID-19 status, age in years and sex. HLA class I and class II types, where available, came from metadata supplied by the sample provider rather than from assay-based typing.

What the authors observed across the whole study: How much clinical and demographic metadata was included differed by source and by participant, and the metadata was provided uncurated.

This clone was picked up many times. Its antigen target is currently unknown. It has no much larger one-base neighbor in the sample; base qualities were not kept. Participants in the prospective study were enrolled through a virtual design, were aged roughly 18 to 100 years, and lived in 24 United States geographic areas. In the prospective study, participants were assigned to cohorts based on the clinical history participants reported in a screening survey and a study questionnaire. Recovered participants in ImmuneRACE Cohort 3 were defined by two consecutive negative NP/OP PCR tests, clearance by a healthcare professional, or resolution of symptoms. Each participant in the prospective study had whole blood, serum and a nasopharyngeal or oropharyngeal swab collected by mobile phlebotomists. Over a roughly 2-month period, participants in the prospective study had the option of providing additional blood draws and questionnaires. Prospective study blood samples were shipped either frozen or at room temperature before DNA extraction.

The immunoSEQ Assay, a bias-controlled multiplex PCR, was used to amplify TCRbeta CDR3 regions from genomic DNA. On the authors' methods: Nucleated cell counts per sample were estimated from amplification of reference gene primers within the assay. To quantify the absolute abundance of each unique TCRbeta CDR3 rearrangement, sequence reads were collapsed and filtered. For each sample, productive Simpson clonality was calculated as the square root of Simpson's diversity index over productive rearrangements. Drawn from immuneACCESS, this table holds only the in-frame rearrangements with V and J called that TCRdb kept. Clones are partly lost; checked studies trace under half to an unresolved V gene and leave the rest unexplained. V and J calls and clone size follow that table, whereas D and trimming were derived from the DNA. Counted in this sample were about 300,000 clones; 70% to 90% of them appeared once. The ten biggest clones cover 2.2% of the sample.

The CDR3 measures 15 amino acids from cysteine to phenylalanine. The retained sequence is limited to the CDR3, 45 bases, with the frame set at the first base. For CDR1 and CDR2, the germline V gene lists SNHLY and FYNNEI. Clipping removes 1 base from V and 7 bases from J, with 6 as the unmatched junction base count. The chain is made from TRBV2 and TRBJ1-5; TRBD1 fits 8 bases in the junction. The origin of this receptor is a man aged 25 to 40 who had recovered from COVID-19. Specimen: PBMCs or T cells enriched from blood (not recorded which). The CDR3 has the sequence CASSEDLTGEQPQHF. The DNA sequence is given as TGTGCCAGCAGTGAAGACTTGACAGGGGAACAGCCCCAGCATTTT.